Detailed here is one TCR beta chain. The record originates from a study of cytotoxic CD8 clonotypes in ibrutinib-treated CLL. The CDR3 spans 17 residues. Trimming stripped 3 bases from V and 1 base from J, with 19 bases between. Looked up from germline, CDR1 is SGHTA and CDR2 is FQGNSA. The protocol was immunoSEQ multiplex PCR, while the TCRdb copy is restricted to in-frame clones and leaves out a portion. The table records over 30,000 clones, roughly two thirds of them present only once. The sequence derives from a human donor with chronic lymphocytic leukemia. Sequenced here: PBMCs, sampled at disease progression, from a patient treated with ibrutinib. V and J are TRBV7-2 and TRBJ2-7; no clear D gene. CDR3 sequence (DNA): TGTGCCAGCAGCTTTATTGGTCCCTGGGCCCCTTCCTACGAGCAGTACTTC. Encoded protein: CASSFIGPWAPSYEQYF. Full variable domain (outside the CDR3, taken from reference TRBV7-2 and TRBJ2-7): GAGVSQSPSNKVTEKGKDVELRCDPISGHTALYWYRQSLGQGLEFLIYFQGNSAPDKSGLPSDRFSAERTGGSVSTLTIQRTQQEDSAVYLCASSFIGPWAPSYEQYFGPGTRLTVT.